A selection of T cell receptor beta chains follows, all from one sample in a study of tissue T cells after allogeneic stem cell transplantation. Measured with immunoSEQ multiplex PCR; TCRdb has only the in-frame clones, and not every one. The table records some 28,000 clones, roughly 87% of them present only once. The sample was blood, taken before transplantation. The receptor source for this set is a woman aged 18-55 years who later had graft-versus-host disease after an allogeneic stem cell transplant. The CDR3 runs from the conserved cysteine through the conserved F or W. The order of the fields is V gene, J gene, clone size, D gene, CDR3 protein, CDR3 DNA. D genes are given only for firm matches. Rows may omit the clone size; those that give it use once, few, many or a size class.

TRBV5-1,TRBJ1-1,.,.,CASSLTGLAKENTEAFF,TGCGCCAGCAGCTTGACTGGACTAGCGAAAGAAAACACTGAAGCTTTCTTT
TRBV25-1,TRBJ1-1,.,TRBD1,CASGVIGQGWTEAFF,TGTGCCAGCGGAGTTATCGGACAGGGGTGGACTGAAGCTTTCTTT
TRBV12-3/TRBV12-4,TRBJ2-1,.,.,CASRVRVGNEQFF,TGTGCCAGCAGGGTCAGGGTGGGGAATGAGCAGTTCTTC
TRBV7-9,TRBJ1-1,.,.,CASSLEAGTEAFF,TGTGCCAGCAGCTTAGAGGCGGGGACTGAAGCTTTCTTT
TRBV2,TRBJ1-1,.,.,CASFGQMNTEAFF,TGTGCCAGCTTCGGACAAATGAACACTGAAGCTTTCTTT
TRBV27,TRBJ1-4,.,TRBD1,CASSFRPPINTGGRRGEKLFF,TGTGCCAGCAGTTTTCGCCCTCCGATAAACACAGGGGGCCGACGGGGTGAAAAACTGTTTTTT
TRBV24-1,TRBJ2-3,.,.,CATSDLLGASTDTQYF,TGTGCCACCAGTGATTTGCTAGGGGCTAGCACAGATACGCAGTATTTT
TRBV25-1,TRBJ1-4,once,.,CASSRGARSTNEKLFF,TGTGCCAGCAGTCGGGGGGCTCGGTCAACTAATGAAAAACTGTTTTTT
TRBV28,TRBJ1-4,.,.,CASGPPGGYEKLFF,TGTGCCAGCGGTCCCCCTGGGGGCTACGAAAAACTGTTTTTT
TRBV5-5,TRBJ1-1,.,.,CASTKTPMNTEAFF,TGTGCCAGCACCAAAACACCGATGAACACTGAAGCTTTCTTT
TRBV25-1,TRBJ2-1,once,.,CASSTVGAPYNEQFF,TGTGCCAGCAGCACAGTAGGAGCCCCTTACAATGAGCAGTTCTTC
TRBV5-4,TRBJ1-6,few,.,CASSLEATRGSSPLHF,TGTGCCAGCAGCTTGGAAGCAACGCGCGGTTCCTCACCCCTCCACTTT
TRBV7-6,TRBJ2-2,.,TRBD2,CASSLVPSGRSGELFF,TGTGCCAGCAGCTTGGTCCCTAGCGGGAGGTCCGGGGAGCTGTTTTTT
TRBV5-5,TRBJ1-1,once,.,CASSIFQGYGILNTEAFF,TGTGCCAGCAGCATTTTCCAGGGGTATGGAATCTTGAACACTGAAGCTTTCTTT
TRBV14,TRBJ2-1,.,TRBD2,CASSFQAGGYNEQFF,TGTGCCAGCAGCTTTCAAGCGGGGGGGTACAATGAGCAGTTCTTC
TRBV6-5,TRBJ2-7,.,.,CASSYTGGAEYF,TGTGCCAGCAGTTATACGGGGGGCGCGGAGTACTTC
TRBV6-1,TRBJ1-1,.,.,CASSERFRGANTEAFF,TGTGCCAGCAGTGAACGGTTTCGGGGGGCGAACACTGAAGCTTTCTTT
TRBV12-3/TRBV12-4,TRBJ1-5,.,.,CASTRSNQPQHF,TGTGCCAGCACCAGAAGCAATCAGCCCCAGCATTTT
TRBV30,TRBJ1-1,.,.,CAWSPGQNTEAFF,TGTGCCTGGAGTCCCGGACAGAACACTGAAGCTTTCTTT
TRBV11-2,TRBJ2-7,.,.,CASSFVLLPYEQYF,TGTGCCAGCAGCTTCGTCCTATTGCCCTACGAGCAGTACTTC
TRBV5-1,TRBJ1-4,.,TRBD1,CASSAGTGPNEKLFF,TGCGCCAGCAGCGCAGGGACAGGGCCTAATGAAAAACTGTTTTTT
TRBV7-9,TRBJ2-2,.,TRBD2,CASSQLAGSTGELFF,TGTGCCAGCAGCCAATTAGCGGGCAGCACCGGGGAGCTGTTTTTT
TRBV3-1/TRBV3-2,TRBJ1-1,.,.,CASSLTLRTEAFF,TGTGCCAGCAGCTTGACACTGCGCACTGAAGCTTTCTTT
TRBV5-6,TRBJ1-4,.,.,CASSLATGRRLFF,TGTGCCAGCAGCTTGGCCACGGGACGGAGGTTGTTTTTT
TRBV5-1,TRBJ1-4,.,.,CASSPDRIRTEKLFF,TGCGCCAGCAGCCCGGACAGAATTCGAACTGAAAAACTGTTTTTT
TRBV19,TRBJ2-6,.,TRBD1,CASSIRQGAQSGANVLTF,TGTGCCAGTAGTATCAGGCAGGGGGCTCAATCTGGGGCCAACGTCCTGACTTTC
TRBV28,TRBJ1-4,once,TRBD1,CASSPWTGGSFATNEKLFF,TGTGCCAGCAGTCCGTGGACAGGGGGATCCTTTGCAACTAATGAAAAACTGTTTTTT
TRBV4-1,TRBJ1-1,.,.,CASSQGDLTEAFF,TGCGCCAGCAGCCAAGGGGACCTCACTGAAGCTTTCTTT
TRBV7-8,TRBJ2-7,.,.,CASSLGRTYEQYF,TGTGCCAGCAGCTTAGGCAGGACCTACGAGCAGTACTTC
TRBV28,TRBJ2-1,.,.,CASLGRAPSSYNEQFF,TGTGCCAGCCTGGGGCGAGCGCCTAGCTCCTACAATGAGCAGTTCTTC
TRBV6-1,TRBJ2-3,few,TRBD2,CASSEVAGGPDTQYF,TGTGCCAGCAGTGAAGTAGCGGGGGGGCCAGATACGCAGTATTTT
TRBV28,TRBJ1-1,.,TRBD1,CASSAHRGAGTEAFF,TGTGCCAGCAGTGCCCACAGGGGGGCGGGCACTGAAGCTTTCTTT
TRBV7-9,TRBJ2-5,.,.,CASSLVSIEQETQYF,TGTGCCAGCAGCTTAGTTTCCATAGAACAAGAGACCCAGTACTTC
TRBV6-1,TRBJ2-7,.,TRBD2,CASSEDPILAGAYEQYF,TGTGCCAGCAGTGAAGACCCTATACTAGCGGGAGCCTACGAGCAGTACTTC
TRBV12-3/TRBV12-4,TRBJ2-2,.,.,CASSRGTGELFF,TGTGCCAGCAGCCGGGGAACCGGGGAGCTGTTTTTT
TRBV6-1,TRBJ2-6,.,.,CASSEGWERVFGANVLTF,TGTGCCAGCAGTGAAGGCTGGGAAAGGGTGTTTGGGGCCAACGTCCTGACTTTC
TRBV28,TRBJ1-3,.,.,CASSSSGGSGNTIYF,TGTGCCAGCAGTTCGAGTGGGGGCTCTGGAAACACCATATATTTT
TRBV15,TRBJ1-4,.,.,CATSREFNEKLFF,TGTGCCACCAGCAGAGAGTTCAATGAAAAACTGTTTTTT
TRBV25-1,TRBJ1-1,.,.,CASSEWEGLGDTEAFF,TGTGCCAGCAGTGAATGGGAAGGGTTGGGGGACACTGAAGCTTTCTTT
TRBV6-5,TRBJ2-7,.,.,CASSLLGASSYEQYF,TGTGCCAGCAGTCTCCTCGGGGCTAGCTCCTACGAGCAGTACTTC
TRBV7-8,TRBJ2-3,.,TRBD2,CASSLGVAGVMYTQYF,TGTGCCAGCAGCTTAGGAGTAGCGGGAGTTATGTATACGCAGTATTTT
TRBV7-9,TRBJ2-7,.,.,CASSDPRWSSYEQYF,TGTGCCAGCAGCGACCCCCGGTGGAGCTCCTACGAGCAGTACTTC
TRBV9,TRBJ1-1,.,.,CASSVGDGLNTEAFF,TGTGCCAGCAGCGTAGGGGATGGACTGAACACTGAAGCTTTCTTT
TRBV7-9,TRBJ1-1,.,.,CASSFGGNTEAFF,TGTGCCAGCAGCTTCGGGGGGAACACTGAAGCTTTCTTT
TRBV30,TRBJ2-2,.,TRBD2,CAWTPGLAGTGELFF,TGTGCCTGGACCCCAGGACTAGCTGGGACCGGGGAGCTGTTTTTT